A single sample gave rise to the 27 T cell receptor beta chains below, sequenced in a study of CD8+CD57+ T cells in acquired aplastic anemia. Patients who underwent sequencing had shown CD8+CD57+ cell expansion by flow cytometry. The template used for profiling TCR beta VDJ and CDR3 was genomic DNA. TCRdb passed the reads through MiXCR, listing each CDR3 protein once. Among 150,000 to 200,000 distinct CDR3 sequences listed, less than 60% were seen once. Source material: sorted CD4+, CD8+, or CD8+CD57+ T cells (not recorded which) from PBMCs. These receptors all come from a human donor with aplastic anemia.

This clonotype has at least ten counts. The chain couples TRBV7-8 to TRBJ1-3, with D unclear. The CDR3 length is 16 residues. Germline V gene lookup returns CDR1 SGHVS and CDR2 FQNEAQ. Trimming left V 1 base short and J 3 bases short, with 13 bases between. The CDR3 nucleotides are TGTGCCAGCAGCTTAGAAGAGGGTGCGTTTGGAAACACCATATATTTT. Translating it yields CASSLEEGAFGNTIYF.

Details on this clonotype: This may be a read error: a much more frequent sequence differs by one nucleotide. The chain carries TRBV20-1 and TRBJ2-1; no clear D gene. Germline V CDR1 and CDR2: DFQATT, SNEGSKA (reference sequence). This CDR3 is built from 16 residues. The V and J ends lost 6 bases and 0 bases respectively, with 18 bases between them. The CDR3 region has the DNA TGCAGTGCCCCCCGGGTTGCTCCTAGCTCCTACAATGAGCAGTTCTTC. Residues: CSAPRVAPSSYNEQFF.

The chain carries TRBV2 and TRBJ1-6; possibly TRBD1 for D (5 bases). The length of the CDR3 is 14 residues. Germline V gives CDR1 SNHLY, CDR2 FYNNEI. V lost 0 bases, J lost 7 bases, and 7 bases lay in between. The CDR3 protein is CASSEARGNSPLHF. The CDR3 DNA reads TGTGCCAGCAGTGAAGCGCGGGGGAATTCACCCCTCCACTTT.

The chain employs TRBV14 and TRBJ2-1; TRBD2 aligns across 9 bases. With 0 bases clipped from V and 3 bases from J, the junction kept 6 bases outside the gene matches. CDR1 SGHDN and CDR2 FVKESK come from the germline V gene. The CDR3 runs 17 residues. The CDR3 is CASSQDGGGVLYNEQFF. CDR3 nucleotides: TGTGCCAGCAGCCAAGATGGCGGGGGGGTCCTCTACAATGAGCAGTTCTTC.

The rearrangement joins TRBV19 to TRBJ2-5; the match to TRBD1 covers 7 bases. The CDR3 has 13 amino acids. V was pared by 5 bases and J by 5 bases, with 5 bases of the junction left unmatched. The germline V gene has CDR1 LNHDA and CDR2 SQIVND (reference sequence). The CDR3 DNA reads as TGTGCCAGTAGTCGACAGGGTCTCGAGACCCAGTACTTC. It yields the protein CASSRQGLETQYF.

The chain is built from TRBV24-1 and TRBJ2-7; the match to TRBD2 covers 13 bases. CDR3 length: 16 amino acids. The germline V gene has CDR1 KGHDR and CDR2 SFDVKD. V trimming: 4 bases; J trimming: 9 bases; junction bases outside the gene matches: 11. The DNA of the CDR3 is TGTGCCACCAGTGAACCCGGAGGACTAGCGGGAGAAAGGCAGTACTTC. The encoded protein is CATSEPGGLAGERQYF.

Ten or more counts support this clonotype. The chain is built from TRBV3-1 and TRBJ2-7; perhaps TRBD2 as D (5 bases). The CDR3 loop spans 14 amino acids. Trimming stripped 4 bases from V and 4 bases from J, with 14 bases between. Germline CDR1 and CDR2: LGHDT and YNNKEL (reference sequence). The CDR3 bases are TGTGCCAGCAGCCGACCGGGATCGGGGTACGAGCAGTACTTC. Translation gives CASSRPGSGYEQYF.

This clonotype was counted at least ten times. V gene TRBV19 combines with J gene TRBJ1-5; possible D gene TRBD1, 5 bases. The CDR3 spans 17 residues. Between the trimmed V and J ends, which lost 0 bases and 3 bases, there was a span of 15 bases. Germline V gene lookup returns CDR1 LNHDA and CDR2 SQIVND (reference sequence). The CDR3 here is CASSIDKKDSFNQPQHF. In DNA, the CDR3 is TGTGCCAGTAGTATAGATAAGAAAGACAGTTTCAATCAGCCCCAGCATTTT.

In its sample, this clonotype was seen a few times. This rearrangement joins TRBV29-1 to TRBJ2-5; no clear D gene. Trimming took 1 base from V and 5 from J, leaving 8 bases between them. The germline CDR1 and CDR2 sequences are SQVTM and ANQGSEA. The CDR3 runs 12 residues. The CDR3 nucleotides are TGCAGCGTTGAAGGGATGGGGGAGACCCAGTACTTC. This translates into CSVEGMGETQYF.

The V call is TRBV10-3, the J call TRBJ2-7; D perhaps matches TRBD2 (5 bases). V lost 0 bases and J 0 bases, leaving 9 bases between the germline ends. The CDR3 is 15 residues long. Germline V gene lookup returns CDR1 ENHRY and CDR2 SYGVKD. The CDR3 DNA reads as TGTGCCATCAGTGAGTCTAGCGTAATCTCCTACGAGCAGTACTTC. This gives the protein CAISESSVISYEQYF.

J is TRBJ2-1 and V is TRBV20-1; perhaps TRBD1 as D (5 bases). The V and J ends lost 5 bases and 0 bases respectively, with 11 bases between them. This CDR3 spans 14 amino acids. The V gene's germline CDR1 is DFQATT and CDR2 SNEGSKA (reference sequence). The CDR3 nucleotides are TGCAGTGCTGAGACAGACAGCTCCTACAATGAGCAGTTCTTC. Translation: CSAETDSSYNEQFF.

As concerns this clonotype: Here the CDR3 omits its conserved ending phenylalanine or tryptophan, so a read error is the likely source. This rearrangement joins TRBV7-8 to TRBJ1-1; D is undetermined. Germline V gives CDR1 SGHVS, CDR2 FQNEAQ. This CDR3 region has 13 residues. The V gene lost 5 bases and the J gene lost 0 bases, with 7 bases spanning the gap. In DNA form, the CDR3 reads TGTGCCAGCAGCCCCGGCATGAACACTGAAGCTTTCAGT. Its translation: CASSPGMNTEAFS.

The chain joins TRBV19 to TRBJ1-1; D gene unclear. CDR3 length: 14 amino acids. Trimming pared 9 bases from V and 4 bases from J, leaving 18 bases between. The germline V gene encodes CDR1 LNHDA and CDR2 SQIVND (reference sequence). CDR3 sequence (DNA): TGTGCCAGCAGTCTGTGGGGAGAAGGCACTGAAGCTTTCTTT. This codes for CASSLWGEGTEAFF.

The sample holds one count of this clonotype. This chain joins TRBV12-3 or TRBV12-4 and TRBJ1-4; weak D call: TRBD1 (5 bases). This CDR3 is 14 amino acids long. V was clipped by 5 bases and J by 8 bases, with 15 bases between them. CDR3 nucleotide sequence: TGTGCCAGCAGTCTACAGGCTCTGGGGGAAAAACTGTTTTTT. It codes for CASSLQALGEKLFF.

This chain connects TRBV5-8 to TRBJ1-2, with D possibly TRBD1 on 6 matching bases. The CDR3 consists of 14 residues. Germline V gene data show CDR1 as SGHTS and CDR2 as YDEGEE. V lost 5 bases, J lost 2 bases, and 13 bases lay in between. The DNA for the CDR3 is TGTGCCAGCAGTGAAGCAGGGGCCAACTATGGCTACACCTTC. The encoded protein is CASSEAGANYGYTF.

CDR3 protein: CSVDFGTANEQFF. The CDR3 nucleotides read TGCAGCGTTGACTTCGGGACAGCTAATGAGCAGTTCTTC. The chain couples TRBV29-1 to TRBJ2-1; 7 bases fit TRBD1. Germline V gene data show CDR1 as SQVTM and CDR2 as ANQGSEA. V was clipped by 3 bases and J by 7 bases; unmatched bases: 6. This CDR3 has 13 residues.

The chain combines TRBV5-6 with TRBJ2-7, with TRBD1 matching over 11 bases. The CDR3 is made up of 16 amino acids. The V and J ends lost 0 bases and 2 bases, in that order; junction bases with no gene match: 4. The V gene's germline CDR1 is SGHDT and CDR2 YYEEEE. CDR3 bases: TGTGCCAGCAGCTTGGGGACAGGGGGCAGTCCCTACGAGCAGTACTTC. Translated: CASSLGTGGSPYEQYF.

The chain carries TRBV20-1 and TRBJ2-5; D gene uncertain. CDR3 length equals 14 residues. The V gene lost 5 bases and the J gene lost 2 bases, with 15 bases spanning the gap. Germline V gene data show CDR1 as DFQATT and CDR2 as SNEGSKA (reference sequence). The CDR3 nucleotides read TGCAGTGCTGCCCGAGAGTACCGACAAGAGACCCAGTACTTC. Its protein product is CSAAREYRQETQYF.

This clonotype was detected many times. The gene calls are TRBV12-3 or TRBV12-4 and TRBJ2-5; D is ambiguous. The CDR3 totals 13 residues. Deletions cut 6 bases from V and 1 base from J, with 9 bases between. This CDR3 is CASSLGAQETQYF. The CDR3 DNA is TGTGCCAGCAGCTTGGGCGCCCAAGAGACCCAGTACTTC.

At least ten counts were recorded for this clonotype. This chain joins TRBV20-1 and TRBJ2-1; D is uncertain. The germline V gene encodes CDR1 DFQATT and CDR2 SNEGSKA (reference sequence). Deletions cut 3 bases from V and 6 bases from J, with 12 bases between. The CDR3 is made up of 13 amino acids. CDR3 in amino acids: CSARNGAVNEQFF. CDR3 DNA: TGCAGTGCTAGGAACGGAGCCGTCAATGAGCAGTTCTTC.

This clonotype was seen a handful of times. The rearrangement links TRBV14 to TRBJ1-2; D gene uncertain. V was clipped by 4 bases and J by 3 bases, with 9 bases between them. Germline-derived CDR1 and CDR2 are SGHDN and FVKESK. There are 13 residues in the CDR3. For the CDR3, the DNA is TGTGCCAGCAGCCCTGACACGGACTATGGCTACACCTTC. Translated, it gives CASSPDTDYGYTF.

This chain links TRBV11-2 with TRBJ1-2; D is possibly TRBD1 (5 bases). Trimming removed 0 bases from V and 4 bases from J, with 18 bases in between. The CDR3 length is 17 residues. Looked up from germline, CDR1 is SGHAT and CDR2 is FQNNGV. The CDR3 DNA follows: TGTGCCAGCAGCTTAGAAACTGCGGACACAATCTCCTATGGCTACACCTTC. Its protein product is CASSLETADTISYGYTF.

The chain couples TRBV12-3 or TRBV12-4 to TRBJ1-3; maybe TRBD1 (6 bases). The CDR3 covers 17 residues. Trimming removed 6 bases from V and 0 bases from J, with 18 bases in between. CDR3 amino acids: CASSGRQVLFSGNTIYF. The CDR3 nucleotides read TGTGCCAGCAGCGGTAGACAGGTCCTATTCTCTGGAAACACCATATATTTT.

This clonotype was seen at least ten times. The CDR3 here is CASSSGFSGGIHNEQFF. The CDR3, as DNA: TGTGCCAGTAGTAGCGGATTCAGCGGGGGGATCCACAATGAGCAGTTCTTC. The rearrangement links TRBV19 to TRBJ2-1; TRBD2 matches at 9 bases. The CDR3 runs to 17 residues. V was pared by 4 bases and J by 5 bases, with 12 bases of the junction left unmatched. CDR1 and CDR2 from the germline V gene are LNHDA and SQIVND (reference sequence). Variable domain in full (rest from reference TRBV19 and TRBJ2-1): DGGITQSPKYLFRKEGQNVTLSCEQNLNHDAMYWYRQDPGQGLRLIYYSQIVNDFQKGDIAEGYSVSREKKESFPLTVTSAQKNPTAFYLCASSSGFSGGIHNEQFFGPGTRLTVL.

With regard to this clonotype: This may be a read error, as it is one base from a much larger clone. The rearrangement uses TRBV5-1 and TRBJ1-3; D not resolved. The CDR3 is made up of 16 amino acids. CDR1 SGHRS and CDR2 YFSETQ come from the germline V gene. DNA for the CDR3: TGCGCCAGCAGCTTGGCCGGCACCAGCTCTGGAAGCACCATATATTTT. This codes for CASSLAGTSSGSTIYF.

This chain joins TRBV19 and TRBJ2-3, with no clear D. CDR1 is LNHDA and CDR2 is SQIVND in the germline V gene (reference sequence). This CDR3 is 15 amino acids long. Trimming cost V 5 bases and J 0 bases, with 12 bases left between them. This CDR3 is CASSSRAASTDTQYF. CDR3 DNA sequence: TGTGCCAGTAGTTCCCGGGCGGCGAGCACAGATACGCAGTATTTT.

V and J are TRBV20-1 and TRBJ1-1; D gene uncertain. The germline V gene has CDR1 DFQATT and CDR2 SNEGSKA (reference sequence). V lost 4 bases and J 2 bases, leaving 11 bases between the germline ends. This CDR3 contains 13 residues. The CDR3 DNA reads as TGCAGTGCTAAAACGACGGTTAACACTGAAGCTTTCTTT. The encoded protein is CSAKTTVNTEAFF.